These T cell receptor beta chains were read from a single sample in a study of shared clonotypes between healthy human individuals. Assay: immunoSEQ multiplex PCR; the TCRdb copy retains only in-frame clones and omits some. The data show about 2.4 million clones, approximately 93% seen once. The sample comprised naive CD4+ T cells from PBMCs. These receptors were collected from a man aged 18 to 35 in good health. Some clones in this sample may be carry-over from other donors' samples. CDR3s include the opening cysteine and the closing phenylalanine or tryptophan. The D gene is left open where the match is weak. Clone size, where shown, is once, few, many, or a class for clones that have expanded.

. | TRBJ2-3 | . | TRBV7-2 | CASSLDRTRTDTQYF | TGTGCCAGCAGCTTAGACAGGACCCGCACAGATACGCAGTATTTT
. | TRBJ2-5 | . | TRBV7-8 | CASSGRRGNGETQYF | TGTGCCAGCAGCGGCCGAAGGGGAAATGGAGAGACCCAGTACTTC
. | TRBJ1-2 | . | TRBV5-4 | CASSLGLSQWGGYTF | TGTGCCAGCAGCTTGGGTCTCTCCCAGTGGGGTGGCTACACCTTC
. | TRBJ2-1 | once | TRBV14 | CASRLGEVQNEQFF | TGTGCCAGTCGTCTGGGGGAGGTACAAAATGAGCAGTTCTTC
. | TRBJ2-7 | . | TRBV18 | CASSPPGVDEQYF | TGTGCCAGCTCACCACCGGGTGTGGACGAGCAGTACTTC
TRBD1 | TRBJ2-7 | . | TRBV9 | CASSVSPGQGSNEQYF | TGTGCCAGCAGCGTGAGCCCGGGACAGGGGTCGAACGAGCAGTACTTC
TRBD2 | TRBJ2-1 | . | TRBV7-2 | CASSLGREAYNEQFF | TGTGCCAGCAGCTTAGGGCGGGAGGCCTACAATGAGCAGTTCTTC
. | TRBJ2-1 | . | TRBV7-9 | CASCRDSKSYEQFF | TGTGCCAGCTGCCGGGACTCCAAGTCCTATGAGCAGTTCTTC
. | TRBJ1-2 | once | TRBV19 | CASKAEAGYGYTF | TGTGCCAGTAAGGCGGAGGCTGGCTATGGCTACACCTTC
TRBD1 | TRBJ1-3 | . | TRBV10-3 | CATKEPGTGIAAKIYF | TGTGCCACTAAGGAGCCCGGGACAGGGATTGCCGCCAAGATATATTTT
. | TRBJ2-1 | . | TRBV5-1 | CASSSESDEQFF | TGCGCCAGCAGCTCCGAGTCCGATGAGCAGTTCTTC
TRBD2 | TRBJ2-5 | . | TRBV7-3 | CASSFQRGEETQYF | TGTGCCAGCAGCTTTCAGCGGGGGGAAGAGACCCAGTACTTC
. | TRBJ1-3 | . | TRBV29-1 | CSVTKTGTRSGNTIYF | TGCAGCGTTACGAAAACAGGGACTCGCTCCGGAAACACCATATATTTT
TRBD2 | TRBJ2-3 | . | TRBV7-9 | CASSESSSGSVTDTQYF | TGTGCCAGCAGCGAATCCTCTAGCGGGAGTGTCACAGATACGCAGTATTTT
TRBD2 | TRBJ2-3 | . | TRBV28 | CASSGPRLAGGTDTQYF | TGTGCCAGCAGCGGACCCCGACTAGCGGGGGGCACAGATACGCAGTATTTT
. | TRBJ2-5 | . | TRBV7-2 | CASSLDGRTRWRYQETQYF | TGTGCCAGCAGCTTAGACGGGCGAACTAGGTGGAGGTACCAAGAGACCCAGTACTTC
TRBD2 | TRBJ2-1 | . | TRBV7-9 | CASSLAASGRLPFNNEQFF | TGTGCCAGCAGCTTAGCTGCCAGCGGGAGGCTCCCCTTTAACAATGAGCAGTTCTTC
TRBD1 | TRBJ1-2 | . | TRBV5-1 | CASSEQGAGYGYTF | TGCGCCAGCAGCGAACAGGGGGCAGGGTATGGCTACACCTTC
TRBD2 | TRBJ2-1 | . | TRBV29-1 | CSGYSGGNEQFF | TGCAGCGGTTATAGCGGGGGTAATGAGCAGTTCTTC
. | TRBJ1-6 | . | TRBV28 | CASTATQGTGSPLHF | TGTGCCAGCACCGCCACCCAGGGGACGGGATCACCCCTCCACTTT
TRBD2 | TRBJ2-1 | . | TRBV30 | CAWSSGRGSSYNEQFF | TGTGCCTGGAGTAGCGGGAGGGGGAGCTCCTACAATGAGCAGTTCTTC
TRBD1 | TRBJ2-2 | . | TRBV6-6 | CASQGAGGTGELFF | TGTGCCTCGCAAGGGGCAGGGGGCACCGGGGAGCTGTTTTTT
. | TRBJ2-3 | . | TRBV7-6 | CASSLSRDTQYF | TGTGCCAGCAGCTTGTCTCGAGATACGCAGTATTTT
. | TRBJ1-2 | . | TRBV6-1 | CASSEPGRVEGYTF | TGTGCCAGCAGTGAACCGGGCAGGGTGGAGGGCTACACCTTC
. | TRBJ1-1 | . | TRBV7-2 | CASSLRAPMAGTEAFF | TGTGCCAGCAGCTTAAGGGCCCCAATGGCGGGGACTGAAGCTTTCTTT
TRBD1 | TRBJ1-2 | . | TRBV6-1 | CASSIDRAGNYGYTF | TGTGCCAGCAGTATAGACAGGGCGGGTAACTATGGCTACACCTTC
. | TRBJ2-7 | . | TRBV11-2 | CASSLEEGPTYEQYF | TGTGCCAGCAGCTTAGAGGAGGGGCCAACCTACGAGCAGTACTTC
. | TRBJ2-7 | . | TRBV7-2 | CASSPWTAAYEQYF | TGTGCCAGCAGCCCCTGGACAGCCGCCTACGAGCAGTACTTC
. | TRBJ1-5 | . | TRBV6-6 | CASSLQDQPQHF | TGTGCCAGCAGTTTACAGGATCAGCCCCAGCATTTT
. | TRBJ1-1 | . | TRBV20-1 | CSASTEAFF | TGCAGTGCTAGCACTGAAGCTTTCTTT
. | TRBJ2-1 | . | TRBV10-1 | CASRNGARNEQFF | TGCGCCAGCAGAAATGGGGCCCGGAATGAGCAGTTCTTC
. | TRBJ1-1 | once | TRBV28 | CASSLDVNTEAFF | TGTGCCAGCAGTTTAGACGTAAACACTGAAGCTTTCTTT
TRBD1 | TRBJ1-2 | . | TRBV5-5 | CASRTGQGINYGYTF | TGTGCCAGCAGGACGGGACAGGGGATTAACTATGGCTACACCTTC
. | TRBJ2-1 | few | TRBV14 | CASSTLVYNEQFF | TGTGCCAGCAGCACACTAGTCTACAATGAGCAGTTCTTC
TRBD2 | TRBJ2-7 | . | TRBV9 | CASSTTPGLVYEQYF | TGTGCCAGCAGCACCACCCCGGGACTAGTTTACGAGCAGTACTTC
. | TRBJ2-1 | . | TRBV5-1 | CASSWDGGSVNEQFF | TGCGCCAGCAGCTGGGACGGGGGATCGGTCAATGAGCAGTTCTTC
TRBD2 | TRBJ2-1 | . | TRBV18 | CASSRLAGGSYNEQFF | TGTGCCAGCTCACGACTAGCGGGGGGCTCCTACAATGAGCAGTTCTTC
TRBD1 | TRBJ1-4 | . | TRBV25-1 | CASSNRGGNEKLFF | TGTGCCAGCAGTAACAGGGGAGGGAATGAAAAACTGTTTTTT
. | TRBJ2-7 | . | TRBV7-8 | CASSRMAYYEQYF | TGTGCCAGCAGCCGCATGGCTTACTACGAGCAGTACTTC
. | TRBJ2-5 | . | TRBV2 | CARNGRVQETQYF | TGTGCCAGGAATGGTAGGGTCCAAGAGACCCAGTACTTC
TRBD1 | TRBJ1-3 | once | TRBV5-6 | CASSLNDRGSGNTIYF | TGTGCCAGCAGCTTGAATGACAGGGGGTCTGGAAACACCATATATTTT
. | TRBJ2-7 | . | TRBV15 | CATSRGGAVQDEQYF | TGTGCCACCAGCAGAGGGGGCGCGGTCCAGGACGAGCAGTACTTC
. | TRBJ1-5 | . | TRBV10-3 | CAISEFGGAGQPQHF | TGTGCCATCAGTGAGTTCGGGGGCGCTGGCCAGCCCCAGCATTTT
. | TRBJ2-5 | . | TRBV11-2 | CASSPDVGAIRETQYF | TGTGCCAGCAGCCCCGACGTGGGGGCTATTCGAGAGACCCAGTACTTC
. | TRBJ2-2 | . | TRBV29-1 | CSVKASMNTGELFF | TGCAGCGTTAAAGCTAGCATGAACACCGGGGAGCTGTTTTTT
. | TRBJ2-1 | . | TRBV28 | CASSPHRGGYNEQFF | TGTGCCAGCAGTCCACACAGGGGGGGCTACAATGAGCAGTTCTTC
TRBD2 | TRBJ2-7 | . | TRBV10-3 | CAISEILSGSGDEQYF | TGTGCCATCAGTGAGATCCTAAGCGGGAGTGGCGACGAGCAGTACTTC
TRBD1 | TRBJ2-7 | . | TRBV5-1 | CASSPLTGVYEQYF | TGCGCCAGCAGCCCTCTGACAGGGGTGTACGAGCAGTACTTC
TRBD1 | TRBJ2-5 | . | TRBV6-1 | CASSAPGQGLETQYF | TGTGCCAGCAGTGCCCCGGGACAGGGTTTGGAGACCCAGTACTTC
. | TRBJ1-2 | . | TRBV6-1 | CASSEFIGENYGYTF | TGTGCCAGCAGTGAATTTATAGGAGAGAACTATGGCTACACCTTC